Below, 13 T cell receptor beta chains from the same sample are listed, as sequenced in a study of blood T cell repertoires in COVID-19. Sequencing was performed with immunoSEQ multiplex PCR; in TCRdb, only in-frame clones are kept and a portion is missing. The sample has about 66,000 clones, about 80% seen once. Sequencing was done on a sample of peripheral blood. The receptors originated from a man aged 55 to 69 with acute or convalescent COVID-19.

The rearrangement joins TRBV23-1 to TRBJ1-2; D unclear. TRBV23-1 belongs to the ORF category, with a function that is uncertain. V lost 3 bases to trimming and J lost 8 bases, with 13 bases between them. This CDR3 contains 13 residues. The CDR3 region has the DNA TGCGCCAGCAGTCAGCCTTTATTGGGCGGCTACACCTTC. Protein sequence: CASSQPLLGGYTF.

The V and J genes are TRBV24-1 and TRBJ2-7; 9 bases are a match to TRBD2. After removal of 0 bases from V and 5 bases from J, the junction contained 7 bases not matched to a gene. In germline, CDR1 is KGHDR, CDR2 SFDVKD. This CDR3 is 16 amino acids long. CDR3 amino acids: CATSDLRAGGGHEQYV. In nucleotides, the CDR3 is TGTGCCACCAGTGATTTGAGGGCGGGGGGGGGCCACGAGCAGTACGTC.

The rearrangement joins TRBV2 to TRBJ1-2; 10 positions agree with TRBD1. Looked up from germline, CDR1 is SNHLY and CDR2 is FYNNEI. V lost 6 bases, J lost 4 bases, and 8 bases stayed unmatched. The CDR3 is 15 residues long. Written as DNA, the CDR3 is TGTGCCAGCAGCCTACGGGACAGGGGAAGCTATGGCTACACCTTC. This translates into CASSLRDRGSYGYTF.

This chain connects TRBV11-2 to TRBJ2-7, with 13 bases aligning to TRBD2. The CDR3 contains 16 residues. V was pared by 4 bases and J by 1 base, with 4 bases of the junction left unmatched. CDR1 is SGHAT and CDR2 is FQNNGV in the germline V gene. The CDR3 sequence is CASSSRTSGGSYEQYF. DNA for the CDR3: TGTGCCAGCAGCTCCCGGACTAGCGGGGGTTCCTACGAGCAGTACTTC. Supplemented by reference TRBV11-2 and TRBJ2-7, the full variable domain reads EAGVAQSPRYKIIEKRQSVAFWCNPISGHATLYWYQQILGQGPKLLIQFQNNGVVDDSQLPKDRFSAERLKGVDSTLKIQPAKLEDSAVYLCASSSRTSGGSYEQYFGPGTRLTVT.

The chain uses TRBV19 and TRBJ1-1, with D maybe TRBD1 (5 bases). V was cut by 0 bases and J by 0 bases, with 11 bases left in between. The germline gives CDR1 LNHDA, CDR2 SQIVND (reference sequence). The CDR3 is made up of 16 amino acids. The CDR3 DNA is TGTGCCAGTAGTATAGACAGGGCCTTGATGAACACTGAAGCTTTCTTT. Its protein product is CASSIDRALMNTEAFF.

The gene calls are TRBV7-9 and TRBJ1-1; 7 nucleotides line up with TRBD1. The germline CDR1 and CDR2 sequences are SEHNR and FQNEAQ (reference sequence). The CDR3 has 15 residues. Trimming removed 3 bases from V and 5 bases from J; junction bases left unmatched: 9. The CDR3 DNA sequence: TGTGCCAGCAGCTTCGGACGAGGGACAGAAACTGAAGCTTTCTTT. Translated, it gives CASSFGRGTETEAFF.

This chain joins TRBV12-3 or TRBV12-4 and TRBJ2-7; D is undetermined. Trimming took off 2 bases at V and 3 bases at J, with 5 bases between the two ends. The CDR3 extends over 12 amino acids. The CDR3 coding sequence is TGTGCCAGCAGTTTACACAACTACGAGCAGTACTTC. Its protein is CASSLHNYEQYF.

The chain uses TRBV12-2 and TRBJ1-2; the table's D call of TRBD1 was not tested on the DNA. TRBV12-2 counts as a pseudogene. This CDR3 spans 15 amino acids. The CDR3 nucleotides are TGTGCAAGTCGCCCCTTAGACAGGGGTAACTATGGCTACACCTTC. Protein product: CASRPLDRGNYGYTF.

The V call is TRBV2, the J call TRBJ1-1; possible D gene TRBD1, 5 bases. Per the germline V gene, CDR1 is SNHLY and CDR2 is FYNNEI. V lost 4 bases, J lost 1 base, and 10 bases lay in between. This CDR3 has 14 residues. CDR3 loop: CASSGWQGNTEAFF. DNA of the CDR3: TGTGCCAGCAGTGGTTGGCAGGGGAACACTGAAGCTTTCTTT.

The chain has TRBV5-6 and TRBJ1-2; D is unresolved. The V end was cut by 4 bases, the J end by 1 base, with 20 bases between. The germline V gene encodes CDR1 SGHDT and CDR2 YYEEEE. The CDR3 runs to 17 residues. CDR3 nucleotide sequence: TGTGCCAGCAGCGGCAAAGCCGTGGGAGACGGTAACTATGGCTACACCTTC. Translation gives CASSGKAVGDGNYGYTF. Full variable domain (outside the CDR3, taken from reference TRBV5-6 and TRBJ1-2): DAGVTQSPTHLIKTRGQQVTLRCSPKSGHDTVSWYQQALGQGPQFIFQYYEEEERQRGNFPDRFSGHQFPNYSSELNVNALLLGDSALYLCASSGKAVGDGNYGYTFGSGTRLTVV.

The J gene is TRBJ2-2, the V gene TRBV2; 14 positions agree with TRBD2. CDR3 length: 18 residues. Germline V CDR1 and CDR2: SNHLY, FYNNEI. The V gene end was trimmed by 6 bases and the J gene end by 4 bases; junction bases not matched to a gene: 10. In nucleotides, the CDR3 is TGTGCCAGCAGCGCTCGACTAGCGGGGGGGCCGGGCACCGGGGAGCTGTTTTTT. It specifies CASSARLAGGPGTGELFF.

This clone was detected a few times. The V gene is TRBV24-1, the J gene TRBJ2-7; the D is unclear. CDR3 size: 15 residues. In germline, CDR1 is KGHDR, CDR2 SFDVKD. Trimming took off 4 bases at V and 1 base at J, with 13 bases between the two ends. The CDR3 DNA follows: TGTGCCACCAGTGACGAGGCGCGTGGTTCCTACGAGCAGTACGTC. Its protein is CATSDEARGSYEQYV.

V gene TRBV2 combines with J gene TRBJ2-6; 8 bases align to TRBD1. Germline V gene data show CDR1 as SNHLY and CDR2 as FYNNEI. CDR3 size: 15 residues. J lost 4 bases, V lost 6 bases, and 5 bases had no gene match. The CDR3 nucleotides are TGTGCCAGCAGGGACAGGGTCGCCGGGGCCAACGTCCTGACTTTC. This sequence encodes CASRDRVAGANVLTF.